Each of the 3 T cell receptor beta chains below was sequenced from the same sample in a study of T cell responses to AZD1222 COVID-19 vaccine. Assay used: immunoSEQ multiplex PCR; TCRdb lists only in-frame clones, some missing. The sample has 120,000 or so clones, around 90% seen once; the top ten hold approximately 8%. The specimen comprised peripheral blood, sampled on day 0 of AZD1222 vaccination. These receptors were collected from an adult in good health.

The chain recombines TRBV30 with TRBJ1-2, with D perhaps TRBD1 (5 bases). Germline CDR1 reads GTSNPN; CDR2 reads SVGIG (reference sequence). The CDR3 loop spans 13 amino acids. Between the trimmed V and J ends, which lost 4 bases and 6 bases, there was a span of 15 bases. The CDR3 nucleotides read TGTGCCTGGACTTCATCCCACAGGAATGGCTACACCTTC. Translation: CAWTSSHRNGYTF.

The chain is built from TRBV3-1 (or the pseudogene TRBV3-2) and TRBJ2-5; 10 bases agree with TRBD2. CDR3 size: 16 residues. Germline assignment: CDR1 LGHDT and CDR2 YNNKEL (reference sequence). Trimming removed 0 bases from V and 5 bases from J; junction bases left unmatched: 6. This CDR3 reads CASSQDLAGGRETQYF. CDR3 nucleotides: TGTGCCAGCAGCCAAGATTTAGCGGGGGGACGCGAGACCCAGTACTTC.

CDR3: CASSGTSGGAVSTDTQYF. The CDR3 DNA reads TGTGCCAGCAGCGGAACTAGCGGGGGGGCCGTTAGCACAGATACGCAGTATTTT. The chain joins TRBV9 to TRBJ2-3; 13 nucleotides align to TRBD2. V lost 3 bases and J lost 0; bases outside the gene matches: 7. Germline assignment: CDR1 SGDLS and CDR2 YYNGEE. The CDR3 totals 18 residues.